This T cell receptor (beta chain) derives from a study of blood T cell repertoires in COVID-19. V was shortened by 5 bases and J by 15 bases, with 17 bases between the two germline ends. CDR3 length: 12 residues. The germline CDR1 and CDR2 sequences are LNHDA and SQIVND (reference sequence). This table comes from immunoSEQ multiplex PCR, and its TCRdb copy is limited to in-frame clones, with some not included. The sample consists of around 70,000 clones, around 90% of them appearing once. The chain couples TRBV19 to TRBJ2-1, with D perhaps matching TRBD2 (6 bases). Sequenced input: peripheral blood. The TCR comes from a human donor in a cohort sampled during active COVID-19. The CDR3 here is CASSGGREWVFF. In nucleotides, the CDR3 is TGTGCCAGTAGTGGTGGCCGGGAGTGGGTGTTCTTC.